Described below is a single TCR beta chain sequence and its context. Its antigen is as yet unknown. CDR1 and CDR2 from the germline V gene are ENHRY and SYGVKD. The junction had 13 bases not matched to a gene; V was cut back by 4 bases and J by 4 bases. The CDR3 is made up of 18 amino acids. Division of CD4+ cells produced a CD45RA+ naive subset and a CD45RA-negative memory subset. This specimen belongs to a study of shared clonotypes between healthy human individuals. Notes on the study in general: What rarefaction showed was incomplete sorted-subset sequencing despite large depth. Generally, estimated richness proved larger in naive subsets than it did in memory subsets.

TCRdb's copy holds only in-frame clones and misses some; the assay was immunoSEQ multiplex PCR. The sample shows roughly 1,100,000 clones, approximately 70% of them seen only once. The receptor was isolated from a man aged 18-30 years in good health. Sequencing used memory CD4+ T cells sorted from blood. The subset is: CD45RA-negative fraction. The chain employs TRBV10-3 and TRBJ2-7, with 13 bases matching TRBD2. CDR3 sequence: CAISGPPSGTSGMYEQYF. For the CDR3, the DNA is TGTGCCATCAGTGGACCACCCTCCGGGACTAGCGGGATGTACGAGCAGTACTTC.